This TCR beta chain is drawn from a study of shared clonotypes between healthy human individuals. Overall study: There were three CD4 naive, three CD4 memory, two CD8 naive and one CD8 memory plates per donor.

Here immunoSEQ multiplex PCR was the method, and the copy in TCRdb shows in-frame clones only, minus some. Among some 2.1 million clones listed, roughly 94% were seen once. Points from the study as a whole: Generally, naive subsets (rather than memory subsets) showed larger estimated richness. In this cohort, only blood was sampled, and tissue repertoires likely differ. The study found roughly 5% of naive CD4 clonotypes shared across four donors.

Naivety among CD8 cells was defined by CD45RO negativity and positive CCR7 selection, thereby excluding terminally differentiated effector memory CD45RA+ cells. Worth noting for this clone: Its antigen is not known.

The sequenced material came from naive CD8+ T cells sorted from blood. The clonotype comes from a man younger than 30 in good health.

CDR3 protein: CASRPSGDQYNSPLHF. In nucleotides, the CDR3 is TGTGCCAGTCGACCCTCAGGGGATCAATATAATTCACCCCTCCACTTT. The genes are TRBV10-3 and TRBJ1-6, with D tentatively TRBD1 (6 bases). Trimming pared 10 bases from V and 4 bases from J, leaving 20 bases between. In germline, CDR1 is ENHRY, CDR2 SYGVKD. The CDR3 sequence is 16 residues long.